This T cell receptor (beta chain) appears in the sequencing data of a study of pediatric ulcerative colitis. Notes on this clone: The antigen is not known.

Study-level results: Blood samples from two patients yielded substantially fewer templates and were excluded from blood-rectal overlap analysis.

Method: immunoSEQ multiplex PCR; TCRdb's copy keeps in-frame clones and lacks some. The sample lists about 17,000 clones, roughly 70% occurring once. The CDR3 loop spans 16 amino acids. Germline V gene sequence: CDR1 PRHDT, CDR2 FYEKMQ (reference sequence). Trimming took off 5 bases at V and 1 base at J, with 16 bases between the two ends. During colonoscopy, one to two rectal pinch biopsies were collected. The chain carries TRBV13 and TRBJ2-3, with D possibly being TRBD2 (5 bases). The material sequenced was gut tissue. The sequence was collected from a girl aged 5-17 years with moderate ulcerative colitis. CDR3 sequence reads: CASSQSGVFGTDTQYF. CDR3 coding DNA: TGTGCCAGCAGCCAATCCGGGGTTTTTGGCACAGATACGCAGTATTTT.